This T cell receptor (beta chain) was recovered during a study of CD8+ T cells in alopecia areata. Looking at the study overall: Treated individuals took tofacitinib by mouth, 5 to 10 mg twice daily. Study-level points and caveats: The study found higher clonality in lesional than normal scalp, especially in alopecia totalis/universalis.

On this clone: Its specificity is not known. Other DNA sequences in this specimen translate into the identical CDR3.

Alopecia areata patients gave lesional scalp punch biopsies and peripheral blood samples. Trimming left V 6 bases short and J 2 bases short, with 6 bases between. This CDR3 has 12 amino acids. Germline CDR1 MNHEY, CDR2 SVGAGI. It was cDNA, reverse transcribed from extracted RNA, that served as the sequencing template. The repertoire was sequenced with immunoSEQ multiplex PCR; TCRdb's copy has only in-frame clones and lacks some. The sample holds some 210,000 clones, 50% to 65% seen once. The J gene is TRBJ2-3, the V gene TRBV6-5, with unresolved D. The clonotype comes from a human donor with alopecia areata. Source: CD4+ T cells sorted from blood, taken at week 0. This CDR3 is CASSSSTDTQYF. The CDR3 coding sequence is TGTGCCAGCAGCTCATCCACAGATACGCAGTATTTT.